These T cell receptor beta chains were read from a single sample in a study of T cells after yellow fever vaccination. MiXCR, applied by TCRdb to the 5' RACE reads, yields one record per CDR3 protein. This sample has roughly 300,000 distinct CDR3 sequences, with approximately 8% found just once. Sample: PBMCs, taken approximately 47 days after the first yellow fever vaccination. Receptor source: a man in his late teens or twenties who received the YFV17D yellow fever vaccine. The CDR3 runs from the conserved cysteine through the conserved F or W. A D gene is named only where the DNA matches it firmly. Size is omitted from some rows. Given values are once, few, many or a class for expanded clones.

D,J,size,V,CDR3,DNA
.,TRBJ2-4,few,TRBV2,CASSLMHSAKNIQYF,TGTGCCAGCAGTTTGATGCACAGCGCGAAAAACATTCAGTACTTC
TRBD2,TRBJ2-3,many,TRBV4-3,CASSLADSTDTQYF,TGCGCCAGCAGTCTAGCGGATAGCACAGATACGCAGTATTTT
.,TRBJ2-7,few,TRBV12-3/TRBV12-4,CASSLGATHYEQYF,TGTGCCAGCAGTTTAGGCGCTACCCACTACGAGCAGTACTTC
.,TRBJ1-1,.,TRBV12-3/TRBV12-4,CASTPGGGTEAFF,TGTGCCAGCACCCCTGGGGGTGGAACTGAAGCTTTCTTT
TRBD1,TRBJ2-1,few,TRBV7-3,CASSLGQGANLNEQFF,TGTGCCAGCAGCTTAGGGCAGGGGGCGAATTTAAATGAGCAGTTCTTC
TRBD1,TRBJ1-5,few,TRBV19,CASSISRGGDQPQHF,TGTGCCAGTAGTATTTCCAGAGGGGGCGATCAGCCCCAGCATTTT
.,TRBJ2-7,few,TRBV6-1,CASSRGHPYEQYF,TGTGCCAGCAGTCGGGGCCATCCCTACGAGCAGTACTTC
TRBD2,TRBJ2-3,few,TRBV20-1,CSAPPPGGYRAQYF,TGCAGTGCCCCACCTCCGGGGGGGTATCGGGCGCAGTATTTT
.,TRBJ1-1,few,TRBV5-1,CASSFGPGYVPDTEAFF,TGCGCCAGCAGCTTTGGCCCGGGCTACGTCCCCGACACTGAAGCTTTCTTT
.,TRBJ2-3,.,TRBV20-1,CCARGWDRLSDPDTQYF,TGCTGTGCTAGGGGCTGGGACCGCCTTTCTGATCCAGATACGCAGTATTTT
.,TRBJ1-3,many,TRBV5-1,CASSLSSAQGSGNTIYF,TGCGCCAGCAGCTTGAGTTCTGCGCAGGGCTCTGGAAACACCATATATTTT
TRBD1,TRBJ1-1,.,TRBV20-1,CSARDQRLRGRTEAFF,TGCAGTGCTAGAGATCAGAGATTAAGGGGGCGGACTGAAGCTTTCTTT
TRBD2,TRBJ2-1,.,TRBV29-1,CSVDLAGGPNEQFF,TGCAGCGTTGACCTAGCGGGGGGGCCTAATGAGCAGTTCTTC
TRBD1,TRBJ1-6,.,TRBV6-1,CASSTGQVNSPLHF,TGTGCCAGCAGTACAGGACAGGTTAATTCACCCCTCCACTTT
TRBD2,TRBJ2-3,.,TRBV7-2,CASSSTSRRHTDTQYF,TGTGCCAGCAGCTCGACTAGCCGAAGACACACAGATACGCAGTATTTT
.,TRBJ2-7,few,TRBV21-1,CASSKETVFYEQYF,TGTGCCAGCAGCAAGGAGACAGTTTTCTACGAGCAGTACTTC
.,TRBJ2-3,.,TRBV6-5,CASSNPPGPEEGQYF,TGTGCCAGCAGTAACCCCCCGGGTCCAGAAGAAGGGCAGTATTTT
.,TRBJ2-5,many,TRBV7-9,CASSSLGQETQYF,TGTGCCAGCAGCTCACTAGGACAAGAGACCCAGTACTTC
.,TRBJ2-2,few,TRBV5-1,CASSTVEGYGELFF,TGCGCCAGCAGCACTGTCGAAGGTTACGGGGAGCTGTTTTTT
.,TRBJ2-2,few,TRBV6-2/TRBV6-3,CASSIDRPNTGELFF,TGTGCCAGCAGCATCGACAGGCCGAACACCGGGGAGCTGTTTTTT
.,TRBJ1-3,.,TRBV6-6,CASQNGVGNTIYF,TGTGCCAGCCAAAATGGTGTGGGGAACACCATATATTTT